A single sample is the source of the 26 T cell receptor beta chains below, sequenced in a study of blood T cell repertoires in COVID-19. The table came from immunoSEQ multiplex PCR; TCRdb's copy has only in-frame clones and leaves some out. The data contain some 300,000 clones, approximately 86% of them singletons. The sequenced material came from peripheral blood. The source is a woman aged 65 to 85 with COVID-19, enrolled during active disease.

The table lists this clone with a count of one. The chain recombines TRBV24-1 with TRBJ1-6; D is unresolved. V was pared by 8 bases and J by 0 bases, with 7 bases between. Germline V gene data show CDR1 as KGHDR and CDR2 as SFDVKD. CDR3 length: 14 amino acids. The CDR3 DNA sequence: TGTGCCACCACGGGTCGCTCCTATAATTCACCCCTCCACTTT. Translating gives CATTGRSYNSPLHF.

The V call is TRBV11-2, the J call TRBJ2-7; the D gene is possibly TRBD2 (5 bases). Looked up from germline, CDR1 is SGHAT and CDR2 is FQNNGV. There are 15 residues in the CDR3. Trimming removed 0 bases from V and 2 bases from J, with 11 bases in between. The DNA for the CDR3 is TGTGCCAGCAGCTTAGAGGCGAGCGGAGCCTACGAGCAGTACTTC. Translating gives CASSLEASGAYEQYF. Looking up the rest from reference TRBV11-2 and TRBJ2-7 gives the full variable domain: EAGVAQSPRYKIIEKRQSVAFWCNPISGHATLYWYQQILGQGPKLLIQFQNNGVVDDSQLPKDRFSAERLKGVDSTLKIQPAKLEDSAVYLCASSLEASGAYEQYFGPGTRLTVT.

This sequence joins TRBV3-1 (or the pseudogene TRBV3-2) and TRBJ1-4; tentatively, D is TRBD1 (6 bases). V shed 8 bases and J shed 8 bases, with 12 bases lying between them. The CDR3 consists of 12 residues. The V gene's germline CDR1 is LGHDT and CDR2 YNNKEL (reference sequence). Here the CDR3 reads CASGGYTEKLFF. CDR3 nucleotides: TGTGCCAGCGGGGGCTATACCGAAAAACTGTTTTTT.

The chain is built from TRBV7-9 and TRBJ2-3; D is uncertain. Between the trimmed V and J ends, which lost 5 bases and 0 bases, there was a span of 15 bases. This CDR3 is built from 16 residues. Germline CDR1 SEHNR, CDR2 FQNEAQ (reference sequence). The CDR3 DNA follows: TGTGCCAGCAGCCCCCCGGGTTCTCCTAGCACAGATACGCAGTATTTT. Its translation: CASSPPGSPSTDTQYF.

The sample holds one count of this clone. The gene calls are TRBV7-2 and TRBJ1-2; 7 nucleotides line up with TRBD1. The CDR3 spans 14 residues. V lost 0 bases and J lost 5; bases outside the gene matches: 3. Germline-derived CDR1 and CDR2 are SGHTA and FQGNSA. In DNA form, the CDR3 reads TGTGCCAGCAGCTTAGCGGGACAGCAGTATGGCTACACCTTC. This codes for CASSLAGQQYGYTF.

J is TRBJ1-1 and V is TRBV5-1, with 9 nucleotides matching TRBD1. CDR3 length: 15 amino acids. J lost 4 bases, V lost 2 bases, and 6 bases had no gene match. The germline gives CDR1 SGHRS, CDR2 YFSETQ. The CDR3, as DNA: TGCGCCAGCAGCTTACCAACAGGGGGCATCACTGAAGCTTTCTTT. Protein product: CASSLPTGGITEAFF.

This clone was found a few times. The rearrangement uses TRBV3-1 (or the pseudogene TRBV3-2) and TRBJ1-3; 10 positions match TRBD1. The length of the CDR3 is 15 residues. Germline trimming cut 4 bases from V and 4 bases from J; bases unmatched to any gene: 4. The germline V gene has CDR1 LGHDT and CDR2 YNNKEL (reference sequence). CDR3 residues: CASSRQGAGGNTIYF. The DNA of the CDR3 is TGTGCCAGCAGCCGACAGGGGGCCGGGGGAAACACCATATATTTT.

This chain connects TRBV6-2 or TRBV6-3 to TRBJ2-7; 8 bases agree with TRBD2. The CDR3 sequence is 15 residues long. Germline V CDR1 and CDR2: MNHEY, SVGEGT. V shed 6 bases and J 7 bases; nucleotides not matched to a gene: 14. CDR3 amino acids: CASSPQRRGAGEQYF. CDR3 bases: TGTGCCAGCAGCCCCCAACGGCGGGGGGCGGGGGAGCAGTACTTC.

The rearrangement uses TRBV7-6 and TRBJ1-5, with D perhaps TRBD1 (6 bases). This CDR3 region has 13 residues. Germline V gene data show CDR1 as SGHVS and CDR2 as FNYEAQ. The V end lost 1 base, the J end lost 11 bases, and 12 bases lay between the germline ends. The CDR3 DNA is TGTGCCAGCAGCTTAGATCTCCAGGGGTCCCAGCATTTT. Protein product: CASSLDLQGSQHF.

The CDR3 DNA reads as TGTGCCAGCAGCCTAAAGGGGGGGGCGGCTGAAGCTTTCTTT. As protein: CASSLKGGAAEAFF. V usage is TRBV2 and J usage is TRBJ1-1; D perhaps matches TRBD1 (6 bases). Germline assignment: CDR1 SNHLY and CDR2 FYNNEI. This CDR3 comprises 14 residues. Deletions cut 6 bases from V and 6 bases from J, with 17 bases between.

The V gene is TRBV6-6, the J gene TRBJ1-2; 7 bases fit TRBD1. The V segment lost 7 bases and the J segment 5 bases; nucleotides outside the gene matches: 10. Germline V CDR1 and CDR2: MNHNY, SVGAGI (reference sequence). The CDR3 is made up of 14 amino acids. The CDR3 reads CASTRTGNRYGYTF. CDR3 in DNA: TGTGCCAGCACCCGGACAGGCAACCGATATGGCTACACCTTC.

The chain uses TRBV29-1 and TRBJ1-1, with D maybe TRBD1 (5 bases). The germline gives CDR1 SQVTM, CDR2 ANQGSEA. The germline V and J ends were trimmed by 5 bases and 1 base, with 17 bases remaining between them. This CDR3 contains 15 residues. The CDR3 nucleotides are TGCAGCGTTTCAGGGTTATTTTTTCCGAACACTGAAGCTTTCTTT. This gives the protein CSVSGLFFPNTEAFF.

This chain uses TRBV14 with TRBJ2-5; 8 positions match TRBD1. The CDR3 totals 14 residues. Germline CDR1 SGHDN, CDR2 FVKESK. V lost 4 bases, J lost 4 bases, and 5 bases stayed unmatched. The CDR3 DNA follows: TGTGCCAGCAGCCTCCAGGGGGCTCGAGAGACCCAGTACTTC. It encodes CASSLQGARETQYF. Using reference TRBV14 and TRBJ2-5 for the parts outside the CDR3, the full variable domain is EAGVTQFPSHSVIEKGQTVTLRCDPISGHDNLYWYRRVMGKEIKFLLHFVKESKQDESGMPNNRFLAERTGGTYSTLKVQPAELEDSGVYFCASSLQGARETQYFGPGTRLLVL.

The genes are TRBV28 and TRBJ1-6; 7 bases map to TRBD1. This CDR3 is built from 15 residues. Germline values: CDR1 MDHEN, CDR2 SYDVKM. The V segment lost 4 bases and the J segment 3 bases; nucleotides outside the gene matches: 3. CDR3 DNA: TGTGCCAGCAGTTCATGGACAGGCTATAATTCACCCCTCCACTTT. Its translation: CASSSWTGYNSPLHF.

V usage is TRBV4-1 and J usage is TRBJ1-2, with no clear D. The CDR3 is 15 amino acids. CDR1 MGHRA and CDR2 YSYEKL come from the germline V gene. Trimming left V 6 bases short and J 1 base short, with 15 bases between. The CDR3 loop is CASRRAGDGNYGYTF. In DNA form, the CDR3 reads TGCGCCAGCAGGCGGGCGGGTGATGGTAACTATGGCTACACCTTC.

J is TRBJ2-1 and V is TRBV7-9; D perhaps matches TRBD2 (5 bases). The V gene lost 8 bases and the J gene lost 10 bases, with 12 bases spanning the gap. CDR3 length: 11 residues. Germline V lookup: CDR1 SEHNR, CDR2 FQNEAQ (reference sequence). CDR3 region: CASVRAEEQFF. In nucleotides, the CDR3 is TGTGCCAGCGTGAGGGCAGAGGAGCAGTTCTTC.

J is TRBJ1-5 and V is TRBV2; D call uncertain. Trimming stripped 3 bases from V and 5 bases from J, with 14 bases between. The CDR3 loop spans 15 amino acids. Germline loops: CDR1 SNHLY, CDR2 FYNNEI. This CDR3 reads CASSEIWGGDQPQHF. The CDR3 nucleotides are TGTGCCAGCAGTGAGATTTGGGGAGGAGATCAGCCCCAGCATTTT.

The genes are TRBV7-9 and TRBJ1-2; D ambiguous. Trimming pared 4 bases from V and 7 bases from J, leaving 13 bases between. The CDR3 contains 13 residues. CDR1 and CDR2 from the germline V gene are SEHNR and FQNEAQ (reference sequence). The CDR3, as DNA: TGTGCCAGCAGCTACACATCCGTCGCTGGCTACACCTTC. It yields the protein CASSYTSVAGYTF.

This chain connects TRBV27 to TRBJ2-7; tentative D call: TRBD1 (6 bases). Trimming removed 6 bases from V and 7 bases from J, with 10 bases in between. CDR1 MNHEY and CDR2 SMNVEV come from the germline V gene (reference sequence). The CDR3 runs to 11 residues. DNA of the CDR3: TGTGCCAGCAGCCTAGGGGGAGAGCAGTACTTC. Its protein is CASSLGGEQYF.

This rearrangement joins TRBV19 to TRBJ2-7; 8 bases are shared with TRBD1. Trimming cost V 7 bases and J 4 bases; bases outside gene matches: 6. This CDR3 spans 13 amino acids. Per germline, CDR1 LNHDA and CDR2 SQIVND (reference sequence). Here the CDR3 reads CASTTQGVYEQYF. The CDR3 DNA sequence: TGTGCCAGTACCACACAGGGGGTATACGAGCAGTACTTC. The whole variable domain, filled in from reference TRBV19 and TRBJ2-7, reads DGGITQSPKYLFRKEGQNVTLSCEQNLNHDAMYWYRQDPGQGLRLIYYSQIVNDFQKGDIAEGYSVSREKKESFPLTVTSAQKNPTAFYLCASTTQGVYEQYFGPGTRLTVT.

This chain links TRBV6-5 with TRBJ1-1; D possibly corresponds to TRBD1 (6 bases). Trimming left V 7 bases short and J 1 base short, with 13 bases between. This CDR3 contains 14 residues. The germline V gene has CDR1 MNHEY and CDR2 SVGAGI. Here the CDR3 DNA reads TGTGCCAGCACCCAAATGACAGGGAACACTGAAGCTTTCTTT. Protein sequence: CASTQMTGNTEAFF.

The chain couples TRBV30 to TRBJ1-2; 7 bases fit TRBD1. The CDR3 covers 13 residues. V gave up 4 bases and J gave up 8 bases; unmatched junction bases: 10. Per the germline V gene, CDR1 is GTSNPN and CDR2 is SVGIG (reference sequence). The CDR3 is CAWKRRDREGYTF. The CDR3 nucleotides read TGTGCCTGGAAGCGTCGAGACAGGGAGGGCTACACCTTC.

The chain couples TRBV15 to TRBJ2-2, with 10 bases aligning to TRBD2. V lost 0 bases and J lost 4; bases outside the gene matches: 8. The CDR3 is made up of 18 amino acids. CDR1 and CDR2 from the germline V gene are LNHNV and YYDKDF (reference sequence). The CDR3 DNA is TGTGCCACCAGCAGAGATCTCGGATTAGCGGGGGGCACCGGGGAGCTGTTTTTT. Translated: CATSRDLGLAGGTGELFF.

CDR3 in DNA: TGTGCCAGTAGTATGCGGGGGGCGCAGACCTATGGCTACACCTTC. Translated: CASSMRGAQTYGYTF. The genes are TRBV19 and TRBJ1-2, with a weak D call TRBD1 (6 bases). The CDR3 is 15 residues long. V lost 3 bases, J lost 4 bases, and 15 bases lay in between. The germline CDR1 and CDR2 sequences are LNHDA and SQIVND (reference sequence).

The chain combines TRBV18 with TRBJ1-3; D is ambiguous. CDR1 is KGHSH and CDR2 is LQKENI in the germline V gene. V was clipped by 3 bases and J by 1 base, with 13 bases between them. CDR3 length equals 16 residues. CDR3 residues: CASSPVQETSGNTIYF. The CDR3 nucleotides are TGTGCCAGCTCACCGGTCCAGGAAACGTCTGGAAACACCATATATTTT.

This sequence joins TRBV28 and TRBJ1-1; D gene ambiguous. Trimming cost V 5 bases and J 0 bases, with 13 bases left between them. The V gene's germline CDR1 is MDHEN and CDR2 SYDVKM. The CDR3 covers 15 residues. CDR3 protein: CASSLPGLMNTEAFF. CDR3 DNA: TGTGCCAGCAGTCTGCCAGGCTTGATGAACACTGAAGCTTTCTTT.